These 27 T cell receptor beta chains were all obtained from the same sample, sequenced in a study of blood T cell repertoires in COVID-19. This table comes from immunoSEQ multiplex PCR, and its TCRdb copy is limited to in-frame clones, with some not included. The sample carries more than 150,000 clones, around 90% recorded once. Material for sequencing was PBMCs or T cells enriched from blood (not recorded which). The source is a woman aged 30 to 39 who had recovered from COVID-19.

The chain has TRBV6-5 and TRBJ1-2; 7 nucleotides match TRBD1. The CDR3 covers 13 residues. V lost 7 bases and J lost 8; bases outside the gene matches: 10. The germline V gene has CDR1 MNHEY and CDR2 SVGAGI. The CDR3 reads CASILTGVGGYTF. The DNA for the CDR3 is TGTGCCAGCATCCTAACAGGGGTCGGGGGCTACACCTTC.

CDR3 in DNA: TGTGCCAGCAGTGACCGCCTCAGCTCTGGAAACACCATATATTTT. Translated, it gives CASSDRLSSGNTIYF. The chain joins TRBV2 to TRBJ1-3; D remains ambiguous. CDR1 and CDR2 (germline): SNHLY, FYNNEI. This CDR3 has 15 residues. Trimming shortened V by 3 bases and J by 0 bases, and 9 bases separated the two germline ends.

This clone has just one count. The chain combines TRBV11-2 with TRBJ2-7; a weak D match, TRBD2 (6 bases). The germline V gene has CDR1 SGHAT and CDR2 FQNNGV. The CDR3 length is 13 residues. Trimming left V 5 bases short and J 3 bases short, with 11 bases between. The chain's CDR3 is CASSRDSHYEQYF. CDR3 sequence (DNA): TGTGCCAGCAGCCGGGACTCGCACTACGAGCAGTACTTC.

This clone has a single count. V is TRBV6-5 and J is TRBJ1-4, with D uncertain. CDR1 MNHEY and CDR2 SVGAGI come from the germline V gene. There are 13 residues in the CDR3. With 0 bases removed from V and 7 bases from J, the gap between germline ends came to 6 bases. The CDR3 DNA sequence: TGTGCCAGCAGTTACTCCCGAGGTGAAAAACTGTTTTTT. Amino acids: CASSYSRGEKLFF.

V and J are TRBV24-1 and TRBJ2-1; D is uncertain. The CDR3 sequence is 15 residues long. V dropped 6 bases and J dropped 5 bases, with 16 bases sitting between them. CDR1 is KGHDR, CDR2 SFDVKD, per germline. Written as DNA, the CDR3 is TGTGCCACCAGTTCACCCACCGCGAGCCACAATGAGCAGTTCTTC. Amino acid sequence: CATSSPTASHNEQFF.

The CDR3 nucleotides read TGTGCCAGCAGTCTAACGGACAGGGCTCTCTATGGCTACACCTTC. This codes for CASSLTDRALYGYTF. This sequence joins TRBV27 and TRBJ1-2, with 8 bases aligning to TRBD1. From germline, CDR1 is MNHEY and CDR2 SMNVEV (reference sequence). This CDR3 has 15 amino acids. After removal of 5 bases from V and 4 bases from J, the junction contained 9 bases not matched to a gene.

Written as DNA, the CDR3 is TGTGCCAGCAGTGAGAGGACTTGGAGGGTCGAGGGGGAAAAACTGTTTTTT. Amino acid sequence: CASSERTWRVEGEKLFF. This chain links TRBV25-1 with TRBJ1-4, with D possibly TRBD1 on 5 matching bases. CDR3 length: 17 residues. CDR1 is MGHDK, CDR2 SYGVNS, per germline. The V gene lost 3 bases and the J gene lost 8 bases, with 22 bases spanning the gap.

This sequence joins TRBV7-8 and TRBJ2-1; possible D gene TRBD1, 6 bases. CDR1 and CDR2 from the germline V gene are SGHVS and FQNEAQ. The CDR3 runs to 15 residues. V was cut by 5 bases and J by 8 bases, with 19 bases left in between. CDR3 in DNA: TGTGCCAGCAGCGCCAATGCCGGGACATATGATGAGCAGTTCTTC. This codes for CASSANAGTYDEQFF.

The chain carries TRBV19 and TRBJ2-7; 7 positions agree with TRBD1. This CDR3 has 13 residues. V trimming: 7 bases; J trimming: 3 bases; junction bases outside the gene matches: 6. The germline CDR1 and CDR2 sequences are LNHDA and SQIVND (reference sequence). The CDR3 here is CASTLRTGYEQYF. CDR3 in DNA: TGTGCCAGTACCCTTCGGACAGGCTACGAGCAGTACTTC.

V gene TRBV9 combines with J gene TRBJ1-1; D ambiguous. Germline V gives CDR1 SGDLS, CDR2 YYNGEE. Trimming pared 0 bases from V and 5 bases from J, leaving 11 bases between. The CDR3 runs to 14 residues. CDR3 loop: CASSVGGVETEAFF. The DNA for the CDR3 is TGTGCCAGCAGCGTAGGCGGTGTGGAGACTGAAGCTTTCTTT.

V usage is TRBV5-6 and J usage is TRBJ2-7; the D is unclear. V was trimmed by 0 bases and J by 7 bases, leaving 14 bases between them. There are 14 residues in the CDR3. Germline CDR1 and CDR2: SGHDT and YYEEEE. Here the CDR3 reads CASSLGSWQAEQYF. Written as DNA, the CDR3 is TGTGCCAGCAGCTTGGGGTCGTGGCAGGCTGAGCAGTACTTC.

V is TRBV5-6 and J is TRBJ1-2, with unresolved D. This CDR3 has 13 residues. From germline, CDR1 is SGHDT and CDR2 YYEEEE. The ends were cut back, 6 bases at V and 3 bases at J, with 12 bases in the middle. For the CDR3, the DNA is TGTGCCAGCAACTTCGGGGAAGACTATGGCTACACCTTC. This codes for CASNFGEDYGYTF.

V is TRBV5-1 and J is TRBJ1-4; 10 bases agree with TRBD1. In germline, CDR1 is SGHRS, CDR2 YFSETQ. Trimming at V came to 4 bases and at J to 2 bases, leaving 2 bases not matched to a gene. There are 15 residues in the CDR3. Here the CDR3 reads CASSQDRGTNEKLFF. Written as DNA, the CDR3 is TGCGCCAGCAGCCAGGACAGGGGGACTAATGAAAAACTGTTTTTT.

The chain has TRBV4-2 and TRBJ1-4; 10 positions match TRBD1. Germline assignment: CDR1 LGHNA and CDR2 YNFKEQ. J gave up 7 bases and V 6 bases, and 5 bases lay outside the gene matches. The CDR3 is made up of 14 amino acids. CDR3 region: CASSPGQGTEKLFF. CDR3 in DNA: TGTGCCAGCAGTCCGGGACAGGGGACTGAAAAACTGTTTTTT.

The chain combines TRBV7-3 with TRBJ1-2, with TRBD1 as a possible D gene (5 bases). The CDR3 is made up of 14 amino acids. The V gene lost 1 base and the J gene lost 4 bases, with 10 bases spanning the gap. Germline loops: CDR1 SGHTA, CDR2 FQGTGA. The CDR3 DNA sequence: TGTGCCAGCAGCTTAAATGGGCAGGGCTATGGCTACACCTTC. It encodes CASSLNGQGYGYTF.

The V call is TRBV7-9, the J call TRBJ1-6, with a possible D match to TRBD1 (6 bases). The CDR3 has 15 amino acids. V was clipped by 5 bases and J by 5 bases, with 13 bases between them. Germline V gene lookup returns CDR1 SEHNR and CDR2 FQNEAQ (reference sequence). The CDR3 DNA sequence: TGTGCCAGCAGCCCGCTCAGGGGACATAATTCACCCCTCCACTTT. This gives the protein CASSPLRGHNSPLHF.

This sequence joins TRBV21-1 and TRBJ2-3; TRBD2, the table's D call, was not compared with the DNA. TRBV21-1 is a known pseudogene. The CDR3 is 13 amino acids. CDR3 sequence (DNA): TGTGCCACCCCGGGACTGGGGAGGTATACGCAGTATTTT. It translates to CATPGLGRYTQYF.

The rearrangement uses TRBV10-3 and TRBJ2-7; 8 positions agree with TRBD1. The CDR3 is 13 amino acids. J gave up 5 bases and V 7 bases, and 7 bases lay outside the gene matches. Germline loops: CDR1 ENHRY, CDR2 SYGVKD. The CDR3 DNA is TGTGCCATCACCAGGACAGGGCAAAACGAGCAGTACTTC. It specifies CAITRTGQNEQYF.

The V and J genes are TRBV19 and TRBJ1-1; D is unclear. The germline V gene encodes CDR1 LNHDA and CDR2 SQIVND (reference sequence). Trimming cost V 6 bases and J 0 bases, with 14 bases left between them. CDR3 length equals 15 residues. CDR3 amino acids: CASSNGELMNTEAFF. The CDR3 nucleotides read TGTGCCAGTAGCAACGGGGAGCTCATGAACACTGAAGCTTTCTTT.

The CDR3 DNA sequence: TGTGCCTGGAGCGGATTCGGGGACGGGGAGCTGTTTTTT. This encodes CAWSGFGDGELFF. The chain combines TRBV30 with TRBJ2-2; D perhaps matches TRBD2 (5 bases). CDR1 and CDR2 from the germline V gene are GTSNPN and SVGIG (reference sequence). V was clipped by 3 bases and J by 7 bases, with 12 bases between them. CDR3 length: 13 amino acids.

Comment on this clone: Other DNA sequences in the same sample also yield this CDR3. J is TRBJ2-3 and V is TRBV13, with D possibly TRBD2 on 6 matching bases. The CDR3 length is 14 residues. Germline assignment: CDR1 PRHDT and CDR2 FYEKMQ (reference sequence). Deletions cut 4 bases from V and 0 bases from J, with 8 bases between. The chain's CDR3 is CASSSSGSTDTQYF. The DNA of the CDR3 is TGTGCCAGCAGCTCCAGCGGGAGCACAGATACGCAGTATTTT.

The chain uses TRBV19 and TRBJ1-5; 8 positions match TRBD1. Germline values: CDR1 LNHDA, CDR2 SQIVND (reference sequence). V shed 1 base, J shed 6 bases, and the junction held 11 bases outside the gene matches. The CDR3 has 17 amino acids. CDR3 in amino acids: CASSIGGTGIRTQPQHF. CDR3 coding DNA: TGTGCCAGTAGTATAGGAGGGACAGGTATACGCACTCAGCCCCAGCATTTT.

The chain couples TRBV7-2 to TRBJ2-1; perhaps TRBD2 as D (7 bases). V was cut by 2 bases and J by 7 bases, with 15 bases left in between. The CDR3 loop spans 15 amino acids. Looked up from germline, CDR1 is SGHTA and CDR2 is FQGNSA. The CDR3 loop is CASSLIRGAGNEQFF. CDR3 nucleotide sequence: TGTGCCAGCAGCTTAATTCGGGGGGCAGGGAATGAGCAGTTCTTC.

The chain joins TRBV19 to TRBJ2-3; TRBD2 agrees at 10 bases. The germline V gene has CDR1 LNHDA and CDR2 SQIVND (reference sequence). CDR3 size: 15 residues. Trimming at V came to 5 bases and at J to 1 base, leaving 3 bases not matched to a gene. The CDR3 is CASSPAGGRTDTQYF. The CDR3 bases are TGTGCCAGTAGTCCAGCGGGAGGGCGCACAGATACGCAGTATTTT.

The rearrangement uses TRBV7-7 and TRBJ2-2, with TRBD2 matching 7 bases. Per germline, CDR1 SSHAT and CDR2 FNYEAQ (reference sequence). Unmatched junction bases numbered 8, after V lost 1 base and J lost 6 bases. This CDR3 has 16 amino acids. The CDR3, as DNA: TGTGCCAGCAGCTTAGAGAGCGGGAACTTGCCCGGGGAGCTGTTTTTT. Protein sequence: CASSLESGNLPGELFF.

This chain connects TRBV2 to TRBJ1-1; D is undetermined. The CDR3 consists of 12 residues. Germline loops: CDR1 SNHLY, CDR2 FYNNEI. Trimming cost V 7 bases and J 7 bases, with 13 bases left between them. The chain's CDR3 is CASNPGRVEAFF. In DNA form, the CDR3 reads TGTGCCAGCAACCCGGGGAGAGTTGAAGCTTTCTTT.

Here the CDR3 DNA reads TGTGCCAGCAGCCCACCACCCTTGGCCTATGGCTACACCTTC. Its protein is CASSPPPLAYGYTF. The chain has TRBV7-2 and TRBJ1-2; D is unresolved. This CDR3 region has 14 residues. Germline lookup yields CDR1 SGHTA and CDR2 FQGNSA. The V gene lost 5 bases and the J gene lost 4 bases, with 14 bases spanning the gap. The variable domain in full, completed from reference TRBV7-2 and TRBJ1-2, reads GAGVSQSPSNKVTEKGKDVELRCDPISGHTALYWYRQSLGQGLEFLIYFQGNSAPDKSGLPSDRFSAERTGGSVSTLTIQRTQQEDSAVYLCASSPPPLAYGYTFGSGTRLTVV.